This TCR beta chain was profiled in a study of tumor-infiltrating lymphocytes in primary liver carcinoma. Background on the study: Sequenced samples came back with roughly 3.5 to 7.5 million productive TCRbeta reads, and the counts looked alike across tissue types. Study-level points and caveats: Overlap in tumor-adjacent and tumor-blood pairs fell below that of tumor region pairs. Only about 7-24% of top clones appeared in all five tumor regions.

The CDR3 loop spans 15 amino acids. Germline V lookup: CDR1 LNHDA, CDR2 SQIVND (reference sequence). Trimming removed 4 bases from V and 1 base from J, with 14 bases in between. This clonotype was observed many times. Antigen unknown. Taking roughly 20-34 mg of unsorted bulk tissue, the authors co-extracted RNA and DNA. None of the patients had received treatment, and all had chronic HBV infection. Total RNA (around 0.45 ug) served as template for TCR beta cDNA synthesis primed by a constant-region primer. ARM-PCR, slightly modified, supplied the TCR beta libraries through three nested multiplex PCR rounds. Amplification in the first two PCR rounds was performed using TRBV1-TRBV30 forward primers and a C-beta reverse primer for approximately 10 cycles each. TCRdb reprocessed the multiplex PCR reads with MiXCR, giving one entry per CDR3 protein. The sample has tens of thousands of distinct CDR3 sequences; roughly 70% are singletons.

This sequence was found in a man in his forties with primary liver carcinoma and hepatitis B virus infection. V usage is TRBV19 and J usage is TRBJ2-7; D ambiguous. Sequencing was performed on liver tumor tissue from sampling region 4. As for subset: tumor region T4, right-lateral pole. The CDR3 DNA is TGTGCCAGTAGTACGTCACCCGACCCATCCTACGAGCAGTACTTC. Its translation is CASSTSPDPSYEQYF.